Described below is a single T cell receptor beta chain sequence and its context. Its antigen is unknown. The germline V gene has CDR1 SGHRS and CDR2 YFSETQ. This CDR3 has 15 amino acids. The PCR contained 60 Vbeta and 13 Jbeta primers. Assay: immunoSEQ multiplex PCR; the TCRdb copy retains only in-frame clones and omits some. Counted here are around 150,000 clones, more than 60% occurring once; the ten biggest clones make up around 4.7%. These data are taken from a study of cytomegalovirus exposure and HLA in healthy donors. Broader study findings: In terms of immune exposure information, only CMV serostatus was available. A later analysis linked a missense DCLRE1C variant to TCR beta V- and J-gene trimming.

Samples came from healthy bone marrow donors. Sequenced input: PBMCs. The chain has TRBV5-1 and TRBJ2-5; maybe TRBD1 (5 bases). The closer fit of TRBJ2-7 to the DNA end suggests the J call may be wrong. This TCR was recovered from a male donor in good health and CMV-seronegative. Written as DNA, the CDR3 is TGCGCCAGCAGCTTGGCACAGGTGGGTTCCTACGAGCAGTACTTC. This gives the protein CASSLAQVGSYEQYF.